The subject of this entry is one T cell receptor beta chain. This sample was included in a study of low-dose radiotherapy and immunotherapy resistance in tumors. Overall study: On an every-two-weeks schedule, patients received intravenous nivolumab 240 mg, along with ipilimumab 1 mg/kg every six weeks.

Every donor was treated with nivolumab, ipilimumab, aspirin, low-dose cyclophosphamide and also low-dose radiotherapy. First-strand cDNA relied on TRAV- and TRBV-specific primers spanning alpha and beta chains. TCRs were put through 20 to 25 PCR cycles of amplification with Phusion. A constant-region primer and the V-primer adapter served as the primer pair. One entry per CDR3 protein results from TCRdb running MiXCR on the reads. The repertoire has approximately 7,200 distinct CDR3 sequences, roughly 82% of them found once; the top ten carry approximately 6.3%. The receptor was derived from a human donor with advanced metastatic prostate, ovarian, gallbladder or colorectal cancer (not recorded which). This table probably holds off-target reads from a library built for another chain.

CDR3 nucleotides: TGTGCCAGCACGGTGTCTAGCGGGGACGAGCAGTACTTC. This sequence encodes CASTVSSGDEQYF. This chain uses TRBV12-3 or TRBV12-4 with TRBJ2-7; 9 nucleotides agree with TRBD2. Losses at the gene ends were 7 bases for V and 5 bases for J; bases not matched to a gene: 6. The CDR3 sequence is 13 residues long.